A selection of T cell receptor beta chains follows, all from one sample in a study of regulatory T cells in long-lasting Graves disease. TCRdb recomputed calls from the multiplex PCR reads with MiXCR, one row per CDR3 protein. In the table there are 360,000 or so distinct CDR3 sequences, over 15% of which are singletons. The sample was also linked to a second study, of T cells in Graves' hyperthyroidism and ophthalmopathy.

The sequencing used peripheral blood mononuclear cells (PBMCs), collected at new diagnosis, from a patient treated with antithyroid drugs. Source of these receptors: a man aged 40-50 years with Graves disease. The CDR3 runs from the conserved cysteine through the conserved F or W. The D gene is left open where the match is weak. Clone size is given for some rows only: seen once, a few or many times, or a class if the clone is expanded.

V: TRBV4-2; size: few; D: .; J: TRBJ2-2; CDR3: CASSHPDGSASGGELFF; DNA: TGTGCCAGCAGCCATCCGGACGGATCGGCCAGCGGCGGGGAGCTGTTTTTT
V: TRBV19; size: .; D: TRBD1; J: TRBJ1-1; CDR3: CASSRTGGEAFF; DNA: TGTGCCAGTAGTAGGACAGGGGGTGAAGCTTTCTTT
V: TRBV3-1; size: many; D: TRBD1; J: TRBJ2-1; CDR3: CASSQLNDRGNEQFF; DNA: TGTGCCAGCAGCCAATTGAATGACAGGGGCAATGAGCAGTTCTTC
V: TRBV3-2; size: many; D: .; J: TRBJ2-1; CDR3: CASSQKSEPQDSPLEQFF; DNA: TGTGCCAGCAGCCAAAAGAGTGAACCCCAGGACAGTCCTCTTGAGCAGTTCTTC
V: TRBV5-1; size: many; D: TRBD1; J: TRBJ2-7; CDR3: CASSFPPTGDGGEQYF; DNA: TGCGCCAGCAGCTTCCCACCGACAGGGGATGGGGGCGAGCAGTACTTC
V: TRBV12-3/TRBV12-4; size: many; D: TRBD2; J: TRBJ2-1; CDR3: CASSPLSGGYNEQFF; DNA: TGTGCCAGCAGTCCACTAAGCGGGGGCTACAATGAGCAGTTCTTC
V: TRBV30; size: many; D: .; J: TRBJ2-3; CDR3: CAWSKRGWTDTQYF; DNA: TGTGCCTGGAGTAAGAGGGGTTGGACAGATACGCAGTATTTT
V: TRBV7-6; size: .; D: TRBD1; J: TRBJ1-1; CDR3: CASSMGQLNTEAFF; DNA: TGTGCCAGCAGCATGGGACAGTTGAACACTGAAGCTTTCTTT
V: TRBV11-2; size: .; D: TRBD1; J: TRBJ1-2; CDR3: CASSTGTGEYGYTF; DNA: TGTGCCAGCAGTACCGGGACAGGGGAATATGGCTACACCTTC
V: TRBV5-4; size: few; D: .; J: TRBJ1-3; CDR3: CASSLLNNQHTIYF; DNA: TGTGCCAGCAGCTTGCTTAACAACCAACACACCATATATTTT